The T cell receptor (beta chain) described here comes from a study of tumor-infiltrating lymphocytes in localized non-small cell lung cancer. Study results and caveats: Tumor T-cell fraction from TCR sequencing was not associated with recurrence-free survival (p = 0.61). Different pieces of the same tissue were used for each assay. T-cell fraction did not differ between immunotypes IM1 and IM2. TCRbeta sequencing showed higher T cell infiltration in tumors than uninvolved lung.

The germline V gene has CDR1 SGHTA and CDR2 FQGNSA. The junction had 6 bases not matched to a gene; V was cut back by 4 bases and J by 11 bases. This CDR3 has 12 residues. Sequencing used immunoSEQ multiplex PCR; TCRdb keeps in-frame clones, though not all of them. The data show 13,000 or so clones, around 80% seen once. The table lists this clone with a count of one. Its matching antigen is unknown. Sequenced sample: lung tumor tissue. J is TRBJ2-7 and V is TRBV7-2, with 9 bases lining up with TRBD1. This TCR was sampled from a human donor with non-small cell lung cancer. CDR3 sequence (DNA): TGTGCCAGCAGCTCCTCGACAGGGGGAAAGTACTTC. Protein: CASSSSTGGKYF.